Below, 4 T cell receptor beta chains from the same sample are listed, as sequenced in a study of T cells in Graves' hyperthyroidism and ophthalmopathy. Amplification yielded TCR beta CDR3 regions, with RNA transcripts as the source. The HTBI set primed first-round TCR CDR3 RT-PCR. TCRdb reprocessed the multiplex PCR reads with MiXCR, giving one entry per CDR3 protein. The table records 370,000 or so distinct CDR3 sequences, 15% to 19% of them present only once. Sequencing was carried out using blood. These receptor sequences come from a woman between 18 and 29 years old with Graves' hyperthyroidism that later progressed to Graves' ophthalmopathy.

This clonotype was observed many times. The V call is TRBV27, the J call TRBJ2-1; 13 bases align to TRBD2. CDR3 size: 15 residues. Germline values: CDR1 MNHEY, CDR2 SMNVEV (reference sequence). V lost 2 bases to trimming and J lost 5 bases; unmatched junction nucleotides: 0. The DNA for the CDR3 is TGTGCCAGCAGTTTAGGGACTAGCGGGAACAATGAGCAGTTCTTC. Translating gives CASSLGTSGNNEQFF.

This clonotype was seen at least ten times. The CDR3 sequence is CASSLAREVKTQYF. In DNA form, the CDR3 reads TGTGCCAGCAGCTTGGCTAGGGAGGTTAAGACCCAGTACTTC. The chain combines TRBV5-8 with TRBJ2-5, with D perhaps matching TRBD2 (6 bases). CDR1 and CDR2 from the germline V gene are SGHTS and YDEGEE. The CDR3 covers 14 residues. Trimming pared 0 bases from V and 6 bases from J, leaving 12 bases between.

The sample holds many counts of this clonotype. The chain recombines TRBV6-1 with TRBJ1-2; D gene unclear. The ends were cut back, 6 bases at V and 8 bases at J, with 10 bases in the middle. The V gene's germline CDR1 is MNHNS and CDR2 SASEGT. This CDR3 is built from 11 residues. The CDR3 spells CASRAAGGYTF. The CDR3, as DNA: TGTGCCAGCAGGGCAGCGGGAGGCTACACCTTC.

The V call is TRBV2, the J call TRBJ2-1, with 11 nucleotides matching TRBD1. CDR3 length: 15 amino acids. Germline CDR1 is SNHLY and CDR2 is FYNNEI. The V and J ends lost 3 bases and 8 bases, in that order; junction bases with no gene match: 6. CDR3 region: CASSEDRGPCDEQFF. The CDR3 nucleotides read TGTGCCAGCAGTGAGGACAGGGGGCCTTGCGATGAGCAGTTCTTC.